The 11 T cell receptor beta chains below come from one sample, sequenced in a study of read filtering for tumor transcriptome and immune sequencing. The library was built from around 380 ng RNA with molecular barcoded adaptors for alpha/delta and beta/gamma chains. Each CDR3 protein gets one entry after TCRdb re-called the reads with MiXCR. This table holds some 80,000 distinct CDR3 sequences, 10% to 15% found once. Sequenced material: a population of CD138-negative cells sorted from bone marrow. The receptors here all came from a donor aged 40 or older with multiple myeloma.

A single count supports this clonotype. The chain carries TRBV27 and TRBJ1-4; 7 nucleotides line up with TRBD1. The CDR3 extends over 16 amino acids. Trimming cost V 5 bases and J 13 bases; bases outside gene matches: 19. The germline CDR1 and CDR2 sequences are MNHEY and SMNVEV (reference sequence). DNA of the CDR3: TGTGCCAGCAGTCCGCCCCGGGACAGAACTAATGAACGACTGTTTTTT. Translation gives CASSPPRDRTNERLFF.

This clonotype has ten or more counts. The J gene is TRBJ2-6, the V gene TRBV20-1; D unresolved. The CDR3 has 16 amino acids. From germline, CDR1 is DFQATT and CDR2 SNEGSKA (reference sequence). V lost 3 bases, J lost 0 bases, and 12 bases lay in between. CDR3 bases: TGCAGTGCTAGTTCTCATATAAGCTCTGGGGCCAACGTCCTGACTTTC. It encodes CSASSHISSGANVLTF.

This clonotype was seen ten or more times. The chain carries TRBV18 and TRBJ2-6; possibly TRBD1 or TRBD2 for D (5 bases each). Germline CDR1 and CDR2: KGHSH and LQKENI. The ends were cut back, 6 bases at V and 3 bases at J, with 18 bases in the middle. The CDR3 length is 17 residues. CDR3 in amino acids: CASSTAPRGDGANVLTF. The CDR3 DNA reads TGTGCCAGCTCGACCGCCCCTAGAGGGGATGGGGCCAACGTCCTGACTTTC.

The rearrangement links TRBV11-2 to TRBJ1-2; D not certain. Trimming left V 0 bases short and J 5 bases short, with 13 bases between. The CDR3 runs 15 residues. The germline V gene encodes CDR1 SGHAT and CDR2 FQNNGV. CDR3 in DNA: TGTGCCAGCAGCTTAGACCTACAGTCAGTTTATGGCTACACCTTC. This sequence encodes CASSLDLQSVYGYTF.

This clonotype has a count of ten or more. J is TRBJ2-7 and V is TRBV20-1; TRBD2 agrees at 12 bases. With 2 bases clipped from V and 6 bases from J, the junction kept 2 bases outside the gene matches. Per germline, CDR1 DFQATT and CDR2 SNEGSKA (reference sequence). The CDR3 length is 13 residues. The CDR3 coding sequence is TGCAGTGCTAGAATGACTAGCGGGAGCGAGCAGTACTTC. This gives the protein CSARMTSGSEQYF.

This clonotype occurred many times. The chain combines TRBV20-1 with TRBJ2-3, with D uncertain. The CDR3 has 13 residues. The germline V and J ends were trimmed by 3 bases and 3 bases, with 10 bases remaining between them. Germline lookup yields CDR1 DFQATT and CDR2 SNEGSKA (reference sequence). CDR3 in DNA: TGCAGTGCTAGCGGGTCTAGAACAGATACGCAGTATTTT. It translates to CSASGSRTDTQYF.

This clonotype came up many times. The chain couples TRBV4-2 to TRBJ2-6; D may be TRBD2 (6 bases). V shed 1 base and J shed 3 bases, with 13 bases lying between them. CDR3 length: 17 residues. The germline gives CDR1 LGHNA, CDR2 YNFKEQ. The CDR3 nucleotides are TGTGCCAGCAGCCAAGGTAGCGGAGGGGTTGGGGCCAACGTCCTGACTTTC. It translates to CASSQGSGGVGANVLTF.

In its sample, this clonotype was seen many times. CDR3 protein: CASSPIAASSYNEQFF. The DNA for the CDR3 is TGTGCCAGCAGCCCAATAGCGGCCTCGTCCTACAATGAGCAGTTCTTC. The chain is built from TRBV7-3 and TRBJ2-1; D is perhaps TRBD2 (6 bases). Trimming cost V 5 bases and J 1 base, with 15 bases left between them. Germline loops: CDR1 SGHTA, CDR2 FQGTGA. CDR3 length: 16 amino acids.

As concerns this clonotype: Being one base from a much bigger clone, this may be a read error. V is TRBV5-1 and J is TRBJ2-3; D might be TRBD2 (6 bases). Germline V gene lookup returns CDR1 SGHRS and CDR2 YFSETQ. This CDR3 comprises 18 residues. V was clipped by 2 bases and J by 2 bases, with 21 bases between them. The CDR3 coding sequence is TGCGCCAGCAGCTTACTTCAGCCAGTAGGAGGGACCACAGATACGCAGTATTTT. This gives the protein CASSLLQPVGGTTDTQYF.

This clonotype was observed at least ten times. The J gene is TRBJ2-7, the V gene TRBV20-1; TRBD1 agrees at 9 bases. The germline V gene has CDR1 DFQATT and CDR2 SNEGSKA (reference sequence). V was pared by 2 bases and J by 5 bases, with 10 bases of the junction left unmatched. This CDR3 is built from 15 residues. CDR3 protein: CSARPGTGRVDEQYF. CDR3 in DNA: TGCAGTGCTAGACCTGGGACAGGGCGCGTGGACGAGCAGTACTTC.

The chain couples TRBV7-8 to TRBJ2-7, with D tentatively TRBD2 (5 bases). Trimming shortened V by 3 bases and J by 2 bases, and 14 bases separated the two germline ends. The CDR3 has 15 amino acids. CDR1 and CDR2 (germline): SGHVS, FQNEAQ. CDR3 residues: CASSFKRRTAYEQYF. The CDR3 nucleotides are TGTGCCAGCAGCTTCAAAAGGCGGACTGCCTACGAGCAGTACTTC.